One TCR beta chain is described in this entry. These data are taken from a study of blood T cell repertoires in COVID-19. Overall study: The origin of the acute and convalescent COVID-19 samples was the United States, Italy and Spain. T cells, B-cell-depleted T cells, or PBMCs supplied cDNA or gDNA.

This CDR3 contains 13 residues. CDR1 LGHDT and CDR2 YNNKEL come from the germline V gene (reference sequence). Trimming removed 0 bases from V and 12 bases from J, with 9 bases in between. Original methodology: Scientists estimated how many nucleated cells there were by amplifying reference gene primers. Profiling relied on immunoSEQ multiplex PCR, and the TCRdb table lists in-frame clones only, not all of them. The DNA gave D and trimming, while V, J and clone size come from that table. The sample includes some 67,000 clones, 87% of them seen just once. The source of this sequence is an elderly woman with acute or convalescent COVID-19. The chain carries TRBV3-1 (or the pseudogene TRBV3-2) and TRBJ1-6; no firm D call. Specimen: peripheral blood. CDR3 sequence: CASSQDKRVPLHF. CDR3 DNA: TGTGCCAGCAGCCAAGATAAGAGGGTACCCCTCCACTTT.